This T cell receptor beta chain was profiled in a study of identical twins. With 4 bases removed from V and 3 bases from J, the gap between germline ends came to 12 bases. This CDR3 spans 14 amino acids. Germline V lookup: CDR1 SGHTA, CDR2 FQGNSA. MiXCR was run by TCRdb on the 5' RACE reads, yielding one entry per CDR3 protein. The sample yields hundreds of thousands of distinct CDR3 sequences, around 5.7% seen once. This TCR came from a man aged 18 to 35 in good health. The chain uses TRBV7-2 and TRBJ2-5; D is unclear. Material for sequencing was naive T cells sorted from blood. CDR3 region: CASSYPGLEETQYF. CDR3 coding DNA: TGTGCCAGCAGCTATCCGGGTCTCGAAGAGACCCAGTACTTC.